Following are 29 T cell receptor beta chains from one sample sequenced in a study of T cells in Graves' hyperthyroidism and ophthalmopathy. RNA transcripts provided the source from which TCR beta CDR3 regions were amplified. The TCR CDR3 first-round RT-PCR relied on the HTBI primer set. TCRdb itself ran the multiplex PCR reads through MiXCR, one entry per CDR3 protein. The data hold hundreds of thousands of distinct CDR3 sequences, with about 25% observed a single time. Sequencing used blood. The receptors here all came from a woman in her forties with Graves' ophthalmopathy.

This clonotype was observed at least ten times. The chain is built from TRBV27 and TRBJ1-1, with 10 bases fitting TRBD1. The CDR3 has 15 residues. The V gene end was trimmed by 0 bases and the J gene end by 5 bases; junction bases not matched to a gene: 3. Germline assignment: CDR1 MNHEY and CDR2 SMNVEV (reference sequence). The CDR3 DNA sequence: TGTGCCAGCAGTTTATCGTGGACAGGGGGTACTGAAGCTTTCTTT. It yields the protein CASSLSWTGGTEAFF.

The chain is built from TRBV28 and TRBJ2-5; 10 bases match TRBD2. The ends lost 4 bases at V and 3 bases at J; junction bases unmatched: 8. The CDR3 length is 16 residues. Per the germline V gene, CDR1 is MDHEN and CDR2 is SYDVKM. CDR3: CASSYPRTSGEETQYF. CDR3 sequence (DNA): TGTGCCAGCAGTTACCCCAGGACTAGCGGAGAAGAGACCCAGTACTTC.

In its sample, this clonotype was seen many times. The chain carries TRBV27 and TRBJ2-5; 10 positions match TRBD2. The germline gives CDR1 MNHEY, CDR2 SMNVEV (reference sequence). Trimming removed 6 bases from V and 5 bases from J; junction bases left unmatched: 9. The CDR3 has 15 amino acids. CDR3 sequence: CASRELAGFQETQYF. CDR3 DNA sequence: TGTGCCAGCAGGGAACTAGCGGGATTCCAGGAGACCCAGTACTTC.

This clonotype was recorded at least ten times. The V gene is TRBV5-1, the J gene TRBJ2-7; 11 bases map to TRBD2. The CDR3 is made up of 14 amino acids. J lost 3 bases, V lost 4 bases, and 3 bases had no gene match. Looked up from germline, CDR1 is SGHRS and CDR2 is YFSETQ. The CDR3 is CASSPGLAGYEQYF. The CDR3 bases are TGCGCCAGCAGCCCTGGACTAGCGGGCTACGAGCAGTACTTC.

This clonotype was recorded many times. One end of the junction fails to match germline, which may point to a read error. CDR3 loop: CASSQGRLGWVF. For the CDR3, the DNA is TGTGCCAGCAGCCAAGGGCGCCTGGGATGGGTTTTC. The chain joins TRBV14 to TRBJ1-2; D is unresolved. The CDR3 is made up of 12 amino acids. Germline CDR1 reads SGHDN; CDR2 reads FVKESK. Filled out from reference TRBV14 and TRBJ1-2, the complete variable domain reads EAGVTQFPSHSVIEKGQTVTLRCDPISGHDNLYWYRRVMGKEIKFLLHFVKESKQDESGMPNNRFLAERTGGTYSTLKVQPAELEDSGVYFCASSQGRLGWVFGSGTRLTVV.

At least ten counts were recorded for this clonotype. The chain links TRBV5-1 to TRBJ2-7; 10 bases match TRBD1. The CDR3 contains 14 residues. The V segment lost 6 bases and the J segment 2 bases; nucleotides outside the gene matches: 5. Per the germline V gene, CDR1 is SGHRS and CDR2 is YFSETQ. CDR3 loop: CASKPGQGAYEQYF. DNA for the CDR3: TGCGCCAGCAAACCAGGACAGGGGGCCTACGAGCAGTACTTC. Supplemented by reference TRBV5-1 and TRBJ2-7, the full variable domain reads KAGVTQTPRYLIKTRGQQVTLSCSPISGHRSVSWYQQTPGQGLQFLFEYFSETQRNKGNFPGRFSGRQFSNSRSEMNVSTLELGDSALYLCASKPGQGAYEQYFGPGTRLTVT.

Regarding this clonotype: Just one base apart from a much larger clone, this may be a read error. The chain links TRBV5-1 to TRBJ2-7; 9 bases align to TRBD1. The CDR3 extends over 15 amino acids. The germline CDR1 and CDR2 sequences are SGHRS and YFSETQ. For the CDR3, the DNA is TGCGTCAGCAGCTTGGGAACAGGGGGCCTCTACGAGCAGTACTTC. This codes for CVSSLGTGGLYEQYF.

This sequence joins TRBV5-1 and TRBJ2-7, with 10 bases matching TRBD1. The CDR3 contains 14 residues. V shed 0 bases, J shed 6 bases, and the junction held 3 bases outside the gene matches. Germline V gene data show CDR1 as SGHRS and CDR2 as YFSETQ. The CDR3 DNA sequence: TGCGCCAGCAGCTTGGATAGGACAGGGGGCGAGCAGTACTTC. Amino acids: CASSLDRTGGEQYF. The variable domain in full, completed from reference TRBV5-1 and TRBJ2-7, reads KAGVTQTPRYLIKTRGQQVTLSCSPISGHRSVSWYQQTPGQGLQFLFEYFSETQRNKGNFPGRFSGRQFSNSRSEMNVSTLELGDSALYLCASSLDRTGGEQYFGPGTRLTVT.

This clonotype was found many times. V is TRBV24-1 and J is TRBJ2-5; D gene unclear. The V end lost 5 bases, the J end lost 4 bases, and 10 bases lay between the germline ends. CDR1 and CDR2 from the germline V gene are KGHDR and SFDVKD. The CDR3 spans 13 residues. The CDR3 spells CATSGPPRETQYF. In nucleotides, the CDR3 is TGTGCCACCAGTGGGCCTCCCCGAGAGACCCAGTACTTC.

Many counts were recorded for this clonotype. DNA of the CDR3: TGTGCCAGCAGTTTAAGGGCAGAGGTCCTCCACTTT. It translates to CASSLRAEVLHF. The genes are TRBV28 and TRBJ1-6; D uncertain. V was pared by 2 bases and J by 15 bases, with 11 bases between. Germline CDR1 reads MDHEN; CDR2 reads SYDVKM. CDR3 length: 12 amino acids. The entire variable domain, with the rest obtained from reference TRBV28 and TRBJ1-6, is as follows: DVKVTQSSRYLVKRTGEKVFLECVQDMDHENMFWYRQDPGLGLRLIYFSYDVKMKEKGDIPEGYSVSREKKERFSLILESASTNQTSMYLCASSLRAEVLHFGNGTRLTVT.

V and J are TRBV12-3 or TRBV12-4 and TRBJ1-3; D might be TRBD1 (5 bases). V was pared by 3 bases and J by 2 bases, with 14 bases between. The CDR3 spans 16 residues. The DNA of the CDR3 is TGTGCCAGCAGTTTCGTGGCAGGGAGACCTGGAAACACCATATATTTT. This translates into CASSFVAGRPGNTIYF.

This clonotype has at least ten counts. The chain is built from TRBV10-1 and TRBJ1-4; the D gene is possibly TRBD1 (6 bases). Germline V gives CDR1 WNHNN, CDR2 SYGVQD (reference sequence). The CDR3 length is 14 residues. The V and J ends lost 6 bases and 4 bases respectively, with 12 bases between them. The CDR3 sequence: CASSVDRNNEKLFF. The DNA of the CDR3 is TGCGCCAGCAGCGTCGACAGGAATAATGAAAAACTGTTTTTT.

This clonotype was recorded many times. The rearrangement joins TRBV30 to TRBJ1-5; TRBD1 matches 12 bases. V was pared by 3 bases and J by 6 bases, with 6 bases of the junction left unmatched. The length of the CDR3 is 15 residues. Germline V gene lookup returns CDR1 GTSNPN and CDR2 SVGIG (reference sequence). CDR3 protein: CAWSEGQGAAQPQHF. DNA for the CDR3: TGTGCCTGGAGCGAGGGACAGGGGGCCGCTCAGCCCCAGCATTTT.

The chain employs TRBV24-1 and TRBJ2-7; D ambiguous. CDR1 is KGHDR, CDR2 SFDVKD, per germline. This CDR3 has 11 amino acids. The V end was cut by 2 bases, the J end by 7 bases, with 5 bases between. The CDR3 DNA reads TGTGCCACCAGTGATTCGCGGGAGCAGTACTTC. It encodes CATSDSREQYF.

In its sample, this clonotype was seen many times. The V and J genes are TRBV20-1 and TRBJ2-7; 10 nucleotides line up with TRBD1. Trimming removed 5 bases from V and 4 bases from J; junction bases left unmatched: 8. The CDR3 is made up of 14 amino acids. Germline CDR1 and CDR2: DFQATT and SNEGSKA (reference sequence). CDR3 sequence reads: CSAASGQGGYEQYF. In DNA, the CDR3 is TGCAGTGCTGCCTCCGGACAGGGGGGTTACGAGCAGTACTTC.

Only a few counts were recorded for this clonotype. The chain joins TRBV5-4 to TRBJ1-1; TRBD1 aligns across 8 bases. The CDR3 contains 15 residues. CDR1 is SGHNT and CDR2 is YYREEE in the germline V gene (reference sequence). Trimming removed 3 bases from V and 11 bases from J; junction bases left unmatched: 15. The CDR3 loop is CASSSSRDRRGLAFF. The CDR3 DNA is TGTGCCAGCAGCTCTTCCCGGGACAGGAGGGGATTGGCTTTCTTT.

The CDR3 bases are TGTGCCAGCAGTCCCGGGACAGGGGGCATACAAGAGACCCAGTACTTC. Its protein is CASSPGTGGIQETQYF. The chain employs TRBV12-3 or TRBV12-4 and TRBJ2-5, with 12 positions matching TRBD1. The CDR3 extends over 16 amino acids. V trimming: 5 bases; J trimming: 2 bases; junction bases outside the gene matches: 6.

This clonotype was seen many times. This chain joins TRBV10-3 and TRBJ2-2; D may be TRBD2 (6 bases). The germline V gene encodes CDR1 ENHRY and CDR2 SYGVKD. Between the trimmed V and J ends, which lost 5 bases and 3 bases, there was a span of 10 bases. The CDR3 is 14 amino acids. CDR3 loop: CAISPGLDTGELFF. As DNA, the CDR3 is TGTGCCATCAGTCCGGGACTTGACACCGGGGAGCTGTTTTTT.

Comment on this clonotype: This may be a read error, as it is one base from a much larger clone. V and J are TRBV29-1 and TRBJ2-7; no clear D. CDR3 length: 15 amino acids. Germline CDR1 is SQVTM and CDR2 is ANQGSEA. The CDR3 here is CIVEDRRQPAYEQYF. CDR3 nucleotides: TGCATCGTTGAAGATCGTAGGCAGCCCGCCTACGAGCAGTACTTC.

At least ten counts were recorded for this clonotype. This sequence joins TRBV7-9 and TRBJ2-7; no clear D gene. Per germline, CDR1 SEHNR and CDR2 FQNEAQ (reference sequence). This CDR3 is 14 amino acids long. V was clipped by 3 bases and J by 3 bases, with 12 bases between them. This CDR3 is CASSFSRSGYEQYF. The CDR3 DNA reads TGTGCCAGCAGCTTCTCCAGGTCAGGCTACGAGCAGTACTTC.

This clonotype was recorded once. The V gene is TRBV24-1, the J gene TRBJ2-7; 11 nucleotides line up with TRBD2. The J segment lost 5 bases and the V segment lost 6 bases, leaving 2 bases of the junction unmatched. In germline, CDR1 is KGHDR, CDR2 SFDVKD. The CDR3 covers 13 residues. The CDR3 DNA sequence: TGTGCCACCAGTACTAGCGGGAGTAACGAGCAGTACTTC. Translation gives CATSTSGSNEQYF.

This clonotype occurred many times. The chain recombines TRBV28 with TRBJ2-7, with D perhaps given as TRBD1 or TRBD2 (5 bases each). The length of the CDR3 is 15 residues. The V gene's germline CDR1 is MDHEN and CDR2 SYDVKM. The germline V and J ends were trimmed by 6 bases and 0 bases, with 15 bases remaining between them. In nucleotides, the CDR3 is TGTGCCAGCAGCTCGATGGGGGTACCCTCCTACGAGCAGTACTTC. It translates to CASSSMGVPSYEQYF.

This clonotype was observed many times. The chain recombines TRBV18 with TRBJ2-5, with TRBD1 identical over 7 bases. Germline CDR1 KGHSH, CDR2 LQKENI. The CDR3 is 15 residues long. Trimming cost V 3 bases and J 5 bases; bases outside gene matches: 9. In DNA form, the CDR3 reads TGTGCCAGCTCACCCGAAACAGGGGCTCGGGAGACCCAGTACTTC. This encodes CASSPETGARETQYF.

This clonotype has a count of ten or more. The V gene is TRBV27, the J gene TRBJ1-5; D is unclear. Trimming pared 2 bases from V and 3 bases from J, leaving 8 bases between. Germline values: CDR1 MNHEY, CDR2 SMNVEV (reference sequence). The CDR3 spans 14 residues. CDR3 region: CASSLGWDNQPQHF. CDR3 nucleotides: TGTGCCAGCAGTTTAGGGTGGGACAATCAGCCCCAGCATTTT.

This clonotype was counted ten times or more. This chain uses TRBV14 with TRBJ2-2; unclear D gene. The V end was cut by 4 bases, the J end by 3 bases, with 12 bases between. Per germline, CDR1 SGHDN and CDR2 FVKESK. The CDR3 spans 15 residues. The CDR3 nucleotides are TGTGCCAGCAGCCTGTTGGGTGTGGACACCGGGGAGCTGTTTTTT. As protein: CASSLLGVDTGELFF. Complete variable domain (other parts from reference TRBV14 and TRBJ2-2): EAGVTQFPSHSVIEKGQTVTLRCDPISGHDNLYWYRRVMGKEIKFLLHFVKESKQDESGMPNNRFLAERTGGTYSTLKVQPAELEDSGVYFCASSLLGVDTGELFFGEGSRLTVL.

This clonotype has ten or more counts. The rearrangement links TRBV7-2 to TRBJ2-5, with unresolved D. The germline gives CDR1 SGHTA, CDR2 FQGNSA. V lost 1 base, J lost 5 bases, and 11 bases lay in between. CDR3 length equals 14 residues. The DNA for the CDR3 is TGTGCCAGCAGCTTAGGAATCGAAGGGGAGACCCAGTACTTC. Protein product: CASSLGIEGETQYF.

The rearrangement links TRBV6-2 or TRBV6-3 to TRBJ1-1, with 9 positions matching TRBD1. Germline V gene sequence: CDR1 MNHEY, CDR2 SVGEGT. There are 18 residues in the CDR3. V lost 6 bases to trimming and J lost 5 bases; unmatched junction nucleotides: 19. The DNA for the CDR3 is TGTGCCAGCAGCAACGAACCGGGACAGGGTGCGAGTAGGACTGAAGCTTTCTTT. Translating it yields CASSNEPGQGASRTEAFF.

V gene TRBV27 combines with J gene TRBJ2-4; unclear D gene. In germline, CDR1 is MNHEY, CDR2 SMNVEV (reference sequence). The length of the CDR3 is 16 residues. Trimming took off 5 bases at V and 1 base at J, with 15 bases between the two ends. The CDR3 coding sequence is TGTGCCAGCAGTCCTAGGGTGGATGGGGCCAAAAACATTCAGTACTTC. Translation: CASSPRVDGAKNIQYF.

Points on this clonotype: This may arise from a read error, as a much more abundant clone is one base away. V is TRBV19 and J is TRBJ1-3; D not resolved. The CDR3 extends over 13 amino acids. The V end lost 8 bases, the J end lost 4 bases, and 12 bases lay between the germline ends. Per germline, CDR1 LNHDA and CDR2 SQIVND (reference sequence). The CDR3 loop is CASRLGNGNTIYF. In DNA form, the CDR3 reads TGTGCCAGTCGATTGGGAAACGGAAACACCATATATTTT.